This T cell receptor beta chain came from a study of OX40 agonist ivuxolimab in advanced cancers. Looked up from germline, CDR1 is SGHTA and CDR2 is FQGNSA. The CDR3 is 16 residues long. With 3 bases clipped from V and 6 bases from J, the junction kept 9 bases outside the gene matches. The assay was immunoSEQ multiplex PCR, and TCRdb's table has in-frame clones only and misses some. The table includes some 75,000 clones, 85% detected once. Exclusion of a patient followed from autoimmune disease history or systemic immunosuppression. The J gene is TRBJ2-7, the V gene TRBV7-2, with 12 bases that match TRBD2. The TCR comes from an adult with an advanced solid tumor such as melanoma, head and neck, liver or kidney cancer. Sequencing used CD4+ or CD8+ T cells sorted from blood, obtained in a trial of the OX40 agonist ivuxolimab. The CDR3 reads CASSFILAGGPREQYF. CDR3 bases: TGTGCCAGCAGCTTCATCCTAGCGGGAGGGCCACGCGAGCAGTACTTC.